Listed below are T cell receptor beta chains from one sample, sequenced in a study of early T cells in non-severe SARS-CoV-2 infection. TCRdb used MiXCR to reprocess the 5' RACE reads, holding one entry per CDR3 protein. There are about 36,000 distinct CDR3 sequences in the sample; under 8% occur only once, and 24% lies in the top ten. The source was whole blood, collected at baseline. The receptors derive from an adult who was a healthcare worker with PCR-confirmed SARS-CoV-2 infection or an uninfected control (not recorded which). Each CDR3 is given with its conserved first and last residue. The D gene is left open where the match is weak. Size tells how often a clone was seen (once, few, many) or the class of an expanded clone, and some rows leave it out.

DNA: TGCGCCAGCAGCTCTCGGCCGTCGGAGCAGTACTTC; CDR3: CASSSRPSEQYF; D: -; length: 12; V: TRBV5-1; J: TRBJ2-7; size: medium-sized
DNA: TGTGCCAGCAGCTTAAGCGGAACCATCTACAATGAGCAGTTCTTC; CDR3: CASSLSGTIYNEQFF; D: -; length: 15; V: TRBV11-2; J: TRBJ2-1; size: many
DNA: TGTGCCAGCAGTTACCTTACTAGCGGGAATAACCCCGGGGAGCTGTTTTTT; CDR3: CASSYLTSGNNPGELFF; D: TRBD2; length: 17; V: TRBV6-1; J: TRBJ2-2; size: few
DNA: TGTGCCAGCAGAAGGGGGCGGACTGAAGCTTTCTTT; CDR3: CASRRGRTEAFF; D: TRBD1; length: 12; V: TRBV12-3/TRBV12-4; J: TRBJ1-1; size: few
DNA: TGTGCCAGCATTCAGGGGGGAAATAGCAATCAGCCCCAGCATTTT; CDR3: CASIQGGNSNQPQHF; D: TRBD1; length: 15; V: TRBV28; J: TRBJ1-5; size: many
DNA: TGTGCCAGCAGCTTAGTGAGGGGGATTAACACTGAAGCTTTCTTT; CDR3: CASSLVRGINTEAFF; D: -; length: 15; V: TRBV7-2; J: TRBJ1-1; size: -
DNA: TGTGCCACTAACAGGGGATGGAACACCGGGGAGCTGTTTTTT; CDR3: CATNRGWNTGELFF; D: TRBD1; length: 14; V: TRBV24-1; J: TRBJ2-2; size: many
DNA: TGTGCCAGCAGTCGTCTTCTTAGCGGGAGCTCCTACAATGAGCAGTTCTTC; CDR3: CASSRLLSGSSYNEQFF; D: TRBD2; length: 17; V: TRBV28; J: TRBJ2-1; size: many
DNA: TGTGCCAGCTCACGGGTGGTCGACCCGGTGACCCAGTACTTC; CDR3: CASSRVVDPVTQYF; D: -; length: 14; V: TRBV18; J: TRBJ2-5; size: many
DNA: TGTGCCAGTAGTATAGGCTCTGGGGCCAACGTCCTGACTTTC; CDR3: CASSIGSGANVLTF; D: -; length: 14; V: TRBV19; J: TRBJ2-6; size: few
DNA: TGTGCCAGCAGGCAGGGCTCCTACGAGCAGTACTTC; CDR3: CASRQGSYEQYF; D: -; length: 12; V: TRBV28; J: TRBJ2-7; size: few
DNA: TGCAGTGCTATTAGGGACAGGGGGCTAGAAGATACGCAGTATTTT; CDR3: CSAIRDRGLEDTQYF; D: TRBD1; length: 15; V: TRBV20-1; J: TRBJ2-3; size: -
DNA: TGTGCCAGCAGTCTACAGGGCTCGGGTACCTACGAGCAGTACTTC; CDR3: CASSLQGSGTYEQYF; D: -; length: 15; V: TRBV12-3/TRBV12-4; J: TRBJ2-7; size: few
DNA: TGTGCCAGCAGCCAGCTAGCGGGTGAACTAGAGACCCAGTACTTC; CDR3: CASSQLAGELETQYF; D: TRBD2; length: 15; V: TRBV14; J: TRBJ2-5; size: many
DNA: TGCAGTGCTAGACTAGCGGGAGTATGGGGTGAGCAGTTCTTC; CDR3: CSARLAGVWGEQFF; D: TRBD2; length: 14; V: TRBV20-1; J: TRBJ2-1; size: -
DNA: TGTGCCATCAGTGGCTCGTACCAAGAGACCCAGTACTTC; CDR3: CAISGSYQETQYF; D: -; length: 13; V: TRBV10-3; J: TRBJ2-5; size: -
DNA: TGTGCCAGCAGTTTTAGCGTGACCGGGGAGCTGTTTTTT; CDR3: CASSFSVTGELFF; D: -; length: 13; V: TRBV27; J: TRBJ2-2; size: many
DNA: TGTGCCAGCAGTTTATCGGGGGGGACAGGGGGACGTTCACCCCTCCACTTT; CDR3: CASSLSGGTGGRSPLHF; D: TRBD1; length: 17; V: TRBV27; J: TRBJ1-6; size: -
DNA: TGCGCCAGCAGCCGGGGACAGGGCGAGTGGAATGAGCAGTTCTTC; CDR3: CASSRGQGEWNEQFF; D: TRBD1; length: 15; V: TRBV4-1; J: TRBJ2-1; size: few
DNA: TGCAGTGCTAGAGTCCCCGGGGGCGCAGATACGCAGTATTTT; CDR3: CSARVPGGADTQYF; D: -; length: 14; V: TRBV20-1; J: TRBJ2-3; size: few
DNA: TGTGCCAGCAGCACGCAGGGTGATGAAGCTTTCTTT; CDR3: CASSTQGDEAFF; D: -; length: 12; V: TRBV7-9; J: TRBJ1-1; size: many
DNA: TGTGCCAGCAGCCAGACAAGAGGAAACACTGAAGCTTTCTTT; CDR3: CASSQTRGNTEAFF; D: -; length: 14; V: TRBV12-3/TRBV12-4; J: TRBJ1-1; size: -
DNA: TGTGCCAGCGCACCGGGACTCGTCTCCTACAATGAGCAGTTCTTC; CDR3: CASAPGLVSYNEQFF; D: -; length: 15; V: TRBV27; J: TRBJ2-1; size: few
DNA: TGTGCCAGCAGCACCTCGAGCTCCTATAATTCACCCCTCCACTTT; CDR3: CASSTSSSYNSPLHF; D: -; length: 15; V: TRBV7-9; J: TRBJ1-6; size: -
DNA: TGTGCCTGGACGTCCTCCCGGTATGGCTACACCTTC; CDR3: CAWTSSRYGYTF; D: -; length: 12; V: TRBV30; J: TRBJ1-2; size: few
DNA: TGCAGCGTTACAGGGGACGGAGGCACTGAAGCTTTCTTT; CDR3: CSVTGDGGTEAFF; D: TRBD1; length: 13; V: TRBV29-1; J: TRBJ1-1; size: few
DNA: TGTGCCAGCAGCCAAGTTTCCGATACGCAGTATTTT; CDR3: CASSQVSDTQYF; D: -; length: 12; V: TRBV14; J: TRBJ2-3; size: -
DNA: TGTGCCAGCAGCTTGGGTGGGAGAATGTCCTACGAGCAGTACTTC; CDR3: CASSLGGRMSYEQYF; D: -; length: 15; V: TRBV5-4; J: TRBJ2-7; size: few
DNA: TGTGCCAGCAAAAAAAGGGCGTCTTTCTCCTCTGGGGCCAACGTCCTGACTTTC; CDR3: CASKKRASFSSGANVLTF; D: -; length: 18; V: TRBV6-5; J: TRBJ2-6; size: -
DNA: TGTGCCAGCATACAGACAGGTGGGTCCGAGCAGTACTTC; CDR3: CASIQTGGSEQYF; D: -; length: 13; V: TRBV28; J: TRBJ2-7; size: many
DNA: TGTGCCAGCAGCTTCCTAGCGGAAGAGACCCAGTACTTC; CDR3: CASSFLAEETQYF; D: TRBD2; length: 13; V: TRBV2; J: TRBJ2-5; size: -
DNA: TGTGCCAGCAGTATCCCCGGGACAGACGACTACGAGCAGTACTTC; CDR3: CASSIPGTDDYEQYF; D: TRBD1; length: 15; V: TRBV28; J: TRBJ2-7; size: few
DNA: TGTGCCAGCAGCTTAGGACAGAAGAATTCACCCCTCCACTTT; CDR3: CASSLGQKNSPLHF; D: -; length: 14; V: TRBV7-6; J: TRBJ1-6; size: many
DNA: TGCAGTGGCTTAGACGGGGGAGGAAGCTACGAGCAGTACTTC; CDR3: CSGLDGGGSYEQYF; D: -; length: 14; V: TRBV20-1; J: TRBJ2-7; size: medium-sized
DNA: TGCAGTGCCGTCGAGACAGGGGGCTCAGATACGCAGTATTTT; CDR3: CSAVETGGSDTQYF; D: TRBD1; length: 14; V: TRBV20-1; J: TRBJ2-3; size: -
DNA: TGTGCCAGCAGCTTACCGTTCTCTGCTTTCGGCTACACCTTC; CDR3: CASSLPFSAFGYTF; D: -; length: 14; V: TRBV5-6; J: TRBJ1-2; size: many
DNA: TGTGCCAGCAGCAACCGACAGGGACGGTGGACCCAGTACTTC; CDR3: CASSNRQGRWTQYF; D: -; length: 14; V: TRBV21-1; J: TRBJ2-5; size: -
DNA: TGTGCCAGCAGCTCTCGTGGGGGCCTGAACACTGAAGCTTTCTTT; CDR3: CASSSRGGLNTEAFF; D: -; length: 15; V: TRBV7-2; J: TRBJ1-1; size: few
DNA: TGCGCCAGCAGCCCCCATCTGATAGGACCGAATACCTACGAGCAGTACTTC; CDR3: CASSPHLIGPNTYEQYF; D: -; length: 17; V: TRBV5-1; J: TRBJ2-7; size: -
DNA: TGTGCCAGCAGGAGGACAGGGCCTTTAGCCGGGGAGCTGTTTTTT; CDR3: CASRRTGPLAGELFF; D: TRBD1; length: 15; V: TRBV6-5; J: TRBJ2-2; size: few
DNA: TGTGCCAGCAGGCAGACAGGGCGTGAGGCTTTCTTT; CDR3: CASRQTGREAFF; D: TRBD1; length: 12; V: TRBV27; J: TRBJ1-1; size: many
DNA: TGCGCCAGCAGCCAAGATCTTGACCTACCGGGAAACACCATATATTTT; CDR3: CASSQDLDLPGNTIYF; D: -; length: 16; V: TRBV4-1; J: TRBJ1-3; size: many
DNA: TGCGCCAGCTCAGGGACCCCGTTCGGTGAGCAGTTCTTC; CDR3: CASSGTPFGEQFF; D: -; length: 13; V: TRBV10-1; J: TRBJ2-1; size: few
DNA: TGTGCCAGCAGGGCACCGGGACACTCGGAAGAGCAGTTCTTC; CDR3: CASRAPGHSEEQFF; D: -; length: 14; V: TRBV6-1; J: TRBJ2-1; size: few
DNA: TGTGCCAACAGAATCGGACTAGCGGAAGAGACCCAGTACTTC; CDR3: CANRIGLAEETQYF; D: TRBD2; length: 14; V: TRBV6-5; J: TRBJ2-5; size: -
DNA: TGTGCCAGCAGCTTCGGCGGGCAGGGTCAGCCCCAGCATTTT; CDR3: CASSFGGQGQPQHF; D: -; length: 14; V: TRBV7-6; J: TRBJ1-5; size: medium-sized
DNA: TGTGCCTGGAGTAGGCGGAACCAAGAGACCCAGTACTTC; CDR3: CAWSRRNQETQYF; D: -; length: 13; V: TRBV30; J: TRBJ2-5; size: few
DNA: TGTGCCAGCAGCTCCGGACAGGTCCTGGAGACCCAGTACTTC; CDR3: CASSSGQVLETQYF; D: TRBD1; length: 14; V: TRBV7-9; J: TRBJ2-5; size: many
DNA: TGTGCCAGCAGTTCCACTCTAGGGGATAGGGGCGAGACCCAGTACTTC; CDR3: CASSSTLGDRGETQYF; D: -; length: 16; V: TRBV6-5; J: TRBJ2-5; size: -
DNA: TGTGCCAGCAGTCCCTTCGGGGCGGGGACTGAAGCTTTCTTT; CDR3: CASSPFGAGTEAFF; D: -; length: 14; V: TRBV25-1; J: TRBJ1-1; size: many